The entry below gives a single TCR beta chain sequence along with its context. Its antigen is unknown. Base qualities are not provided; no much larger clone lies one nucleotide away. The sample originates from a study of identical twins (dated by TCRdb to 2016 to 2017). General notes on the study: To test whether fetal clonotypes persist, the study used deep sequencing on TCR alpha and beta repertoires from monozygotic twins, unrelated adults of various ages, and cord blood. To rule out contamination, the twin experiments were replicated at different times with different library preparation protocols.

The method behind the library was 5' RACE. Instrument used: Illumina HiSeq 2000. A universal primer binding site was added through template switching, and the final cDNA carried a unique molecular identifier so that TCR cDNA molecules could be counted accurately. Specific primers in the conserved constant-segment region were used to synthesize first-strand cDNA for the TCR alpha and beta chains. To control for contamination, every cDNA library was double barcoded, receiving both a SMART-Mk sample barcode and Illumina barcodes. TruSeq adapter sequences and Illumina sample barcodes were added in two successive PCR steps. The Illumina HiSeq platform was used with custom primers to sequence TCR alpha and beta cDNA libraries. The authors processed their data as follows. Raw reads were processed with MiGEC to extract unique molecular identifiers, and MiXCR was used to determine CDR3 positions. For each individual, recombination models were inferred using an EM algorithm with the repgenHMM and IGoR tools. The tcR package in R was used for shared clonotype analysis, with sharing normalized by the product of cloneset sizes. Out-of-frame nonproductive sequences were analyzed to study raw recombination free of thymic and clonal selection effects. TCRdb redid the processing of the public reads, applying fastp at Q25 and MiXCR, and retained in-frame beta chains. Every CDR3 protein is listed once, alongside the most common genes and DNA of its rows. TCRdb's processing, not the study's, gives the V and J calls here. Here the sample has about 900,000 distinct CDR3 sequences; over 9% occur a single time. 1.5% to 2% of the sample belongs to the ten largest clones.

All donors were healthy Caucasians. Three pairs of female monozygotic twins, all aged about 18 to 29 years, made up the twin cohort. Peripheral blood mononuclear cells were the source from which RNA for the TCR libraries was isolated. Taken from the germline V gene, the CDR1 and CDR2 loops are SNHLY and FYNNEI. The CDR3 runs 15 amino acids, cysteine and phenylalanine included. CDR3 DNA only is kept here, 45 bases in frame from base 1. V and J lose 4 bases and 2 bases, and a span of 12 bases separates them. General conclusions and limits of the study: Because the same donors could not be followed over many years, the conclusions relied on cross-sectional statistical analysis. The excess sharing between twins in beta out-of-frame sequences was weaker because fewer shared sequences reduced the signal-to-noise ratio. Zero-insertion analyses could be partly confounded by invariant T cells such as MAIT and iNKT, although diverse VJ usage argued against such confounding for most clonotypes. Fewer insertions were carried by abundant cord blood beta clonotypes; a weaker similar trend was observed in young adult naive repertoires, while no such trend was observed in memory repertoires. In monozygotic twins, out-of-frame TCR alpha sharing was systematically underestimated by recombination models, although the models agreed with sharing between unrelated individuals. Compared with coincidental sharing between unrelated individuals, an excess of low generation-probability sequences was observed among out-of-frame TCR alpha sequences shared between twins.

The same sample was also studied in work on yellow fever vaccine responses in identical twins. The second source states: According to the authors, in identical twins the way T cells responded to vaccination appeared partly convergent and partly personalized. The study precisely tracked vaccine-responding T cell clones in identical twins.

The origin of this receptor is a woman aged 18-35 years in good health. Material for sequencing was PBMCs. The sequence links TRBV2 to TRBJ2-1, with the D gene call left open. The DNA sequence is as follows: TGTGCCAGCAGTGTGAGCGCCCTTCCCTACAATGAGCAGTTCTTC. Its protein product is CASSVSALPYNEQFF. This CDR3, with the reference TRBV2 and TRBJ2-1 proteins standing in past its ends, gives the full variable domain EPEVTQTPSHQVTQMGQEVILRCVPISNHLYFYWYRQILGQKVEFLVSFYNNEISEKSEIFDDQFSVERPDGSNFTLKIRSTKLEDSAMYFCASSVSALPYNEQFFGPGTRLTVL.